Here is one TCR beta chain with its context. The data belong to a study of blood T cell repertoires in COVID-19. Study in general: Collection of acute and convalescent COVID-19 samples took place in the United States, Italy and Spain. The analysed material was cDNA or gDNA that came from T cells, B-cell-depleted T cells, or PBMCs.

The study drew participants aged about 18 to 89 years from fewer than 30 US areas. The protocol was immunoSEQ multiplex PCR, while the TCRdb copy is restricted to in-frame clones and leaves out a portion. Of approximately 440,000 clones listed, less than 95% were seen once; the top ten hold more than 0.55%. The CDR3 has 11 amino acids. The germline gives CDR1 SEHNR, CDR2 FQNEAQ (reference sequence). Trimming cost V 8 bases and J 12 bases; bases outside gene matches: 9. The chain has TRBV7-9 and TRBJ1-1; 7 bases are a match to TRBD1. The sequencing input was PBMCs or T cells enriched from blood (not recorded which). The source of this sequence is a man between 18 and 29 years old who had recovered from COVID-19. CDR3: CASALDRKTFF. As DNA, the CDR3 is TGTGCCAGCGCCTTGGACAGGAAAACTTTCTTT.